These T cell receptor beta chains were read from a single sample in a study of blood T cell repertoires in COVID-19. Libraries were prepared by immunoSEQ multiplex PCR; TCRdb keeps only in-frame clonotypes and omits some of them. The data contain 150,000 to 200,000 clones, 70% to 85% of them singletons. The sequencing input was peripheral blood. These receptors were taken from a man aged 45-60 years who had recovered from COVID-19. The CDR3 runs from the conserved cysteine through the conserved F or W. Fields, in order: V gene, J gene, D gene, clone size, CDR3 protein, CDR3 DNA. A D gene is named only where the DNA matches it firmly. Some rows have no size entry. The others give once, few or many, or a class for an expanded clone.

TRBV28	TRBJ2-7	TRBD1	NA	CASSDRDRVSYEQYF	TGTGCCAGCAGTGACCGGGACAGGGTTAGCTACGAGCAGTACTTC
TRBV9	TRBJ2-1	TRBD2	NA	CASSSTGVGTSGRNEQFF	TGTGCCAGCAGCAGCACAGGGGTCGGGACTAGCGGGAGAAATGAGCAGTTCTTC
TRBV5-1	TRBJ1-1	NA	NA	CASSHLADANTEAFF	TGCGCCAGCAGCCACCTAGCGGACGCAAACACTGAAGCTTTCTTT
TRBV10-2	TRBJ2-3	NA	NA	CASSEDRSSTDTQYF	TGCGCCAGCAGCGAAGACAGGAGCAGCACAGATACGCAGTATTTT
TRBV3-1/TRBV3-2	TRBJ1-1	NA	NA	CASSQETGVDHGAFF	TGTGCCAGCAGCCAAGAGACTGGAGTGGATCATGGAGCTTTCTTT
TRBV3-1/TRBV3-2	TRBJ2-7	NA	once	CASSHSDTPPYEQYF	TGTGCCAGCAGCCACTCAGACACGCCACCCTACGAGCAGTACTTC
TRBV5-1	TRBJ2-7	TRBD2	NA	CASSLGRAVDEQYF	TGCGCCAGCAGTCTCGGGAGGGCCGTAGACGAGCAGTACTTC
TRBV3-1/TRBV3-2	TRBJ1-3	NA	once	CASSQDSLSGNTIYF	TGTGCCAGCAGCCAAGATTCTCTCTCTGGAAACACCATATATTTT
TRBV5-1	TRBJ2-1	TRBD2	few	CASSPWTSGTNNEQFF	TGCGCCAGCAGCCCCTGGACTAGCGGGACGAACAATGAGCAGTTCTTC
TRBV7-8	TRBJ1-2	NA	NA	CASSLTGSHYGYTF	TGTGCCAGCAGCTTAACAGGGTCCCACTATGGCTACACCTTC
TRBV4-2	TRBJ2-1	TRBD2	once	CASSQGLAGGLSYNEQFF	TGTGCCAGCAGCCAAGGACTAGCGGGAGGGCTTTCTTACAATGAGCAGTTCTTC
TRBV30	TRBJ2-7	NA	NA	CAWSDSYEQYF	TGTGCCTGGAGTGACAGCTACGAGCAGTACTTC
TRBV6-5	TRBJ2-5	TRBD1	NA	CANAGTGGLETQYF	TGTGCCAATGCCGGGACAGGGGGTTTAGAGACCCAGTACTTC
TRBV12-3/TRBV12-4	TRBJ1-2	NA	NA	CASSNGEVSGYTF	TGTGCCAGCAGCAATGGGGAGGTTTCCGGCTACACCTTC
TRBV30	TRBJ1-1	NA	NA	CAWSGQVNTEAFF	TGTGCCTGGAGTGGCCAGGTGAACACTGAAGCTTTCTTT
TRBV28	TRBJ2-3	TRBD1	NA	CASSGQVGRGTQYF	TGTGCCAGCAGTGGACAGGTGGGACGGGGTACGCAGTATTTT
TRBV4-1	TRBJ2-5	TRBD1	NA	CASSQDPGQGGETQYF	TGCGCCAGCAGCCAAGATCCCGGACAGGGAGGAGAGACCCAGTACTTC
TRBV6-5	TRBJ2-7	NA	few	CASNPLTTIDYEQYF	TGTGCCAGCAATCCACTGACTACCATAGATTACGAGCAGTACTTC
TRBV19	TRBJ2-7	NA	NA	CASSRVLGDYEQYF	TGTGCCAGTAGTAGGGTATTAGGGGACTACGAGCAGTACTTC
TRBV7-9	TRBJ2-3	NA	NA	CASSNTGYTDTQYF	TGTGCCAGCAGCAACACAGGGTACACAGATACGCAGTATTTT
TRBV2	TRBJ1-2	NA	NA	CASSEAYLQLYGYTF	TGTGCCAGCAGTGAAGCGTACCTACAGCTCTATGGCTACACCTTC
TRBV9	TRBJ2-1	NA	NA	CASSVGQSYNEQFF	TGTGCCAGCAGCGTAGGACAGAGTTACAATGAGCAGTTCTTC
TRBV7-8	TRBJ1-2	NA	NA	CASSLGGDGYTF	TGTGCCAGCAGCTTAGGCGGGGACGGCTACACCTTC
TRBV4-2	TRBJ2-5	NA	NA	CASSQELGTGETQYF	TGTGCCAGCAGCCAAGAACTCGGCACGGGGGAGACCCAGTACTTC
TRBV12-3/TRBV12-4	TRBJ1-1	TRBD1	NA	CASSLAGTVAFF	TGTGCCAGCAGTTTAGCGGGGACAGTTGCTTTCTTT
TRBV28	TRBJ2-7	NA	NA	CASRRFVSTRSYGEDEQYF	TGTGCCAGCCGCAGGTTTGTCAGCACTAGGTCATATGGGGAGGACGAGCAGTACTTC
TRBV7-3	TRBJ1-1	TRBD1	NA	CASSLGQGNTEAFF	TGTGCCAGCAGCTTGGGACAGGGCAACACTGAAGCTTTCTTT
TRBV5-1	TRBJ1-6	NA	NA	CASRREDRDNSPLHF	TGCGCCAGCAGGAGAGAGGATCGGGATAATTCACCCCTCCACTTT
TRBV6-5	TRBJ2-5	NA	NA	CASSYSNRVWETQYF	TGTGCCAGCAGTTACTCGAACAGGGTATGGGAGACCCAGTACTTC
TRBV27	TRBJ1-6	TRBD1	NA	CASSFGTGFSPLHF	TGTGCCAGCAGTTTTGGGACAGGGTTTTCACCCCTCCACTTT
TRBV19	TRBJ2-5	NA	NA	CASRGTLPQETQYF	TGTGCCAGTAGGGGGACACTGCCCCAAGAGACCCAGTACTTC
TRBV14	TRBJ2-1	NA	NA	CASSQSGHYNEQFF	TGTGCCAGCAGCCAAAGCGGCCACTACAATGAGCAGTTCTTC
TRBV14	TRBJ2-1	TRBD2	NA	CASSQVPSGREFF	TGTGCCAGCAGCCAAGTTCCTAGCGGGAGGGAGTTCTTC
TRBV3-1/TRBV3-2	TRBJ2-3	TRBD2	few	CASSPLGLAVVTDTQYF	TGTGCCAGCAGCCCCCTTGGACTAGCGGTGGTAACAGATACGCAGTATTTT
TRBV3-1/TRBV3-2	TRBJ1-2	TRBD1	NA	CASRQERGQGAGGYTF	TGTGCCAGCAGACAAGAGAGGGGACAGGGGGCAGGAGGCTACACCTTC
TRBV5-6	TRBJ1-2	TRBD1	NA	CASSLQGAPYGYTF	TGTGCCAGCAGTTTACAGGGGGCTCCCTATGGCTACACCTTC
TRBV6-2/TRBV6-3	TRBJ1-5	NA	NA	CASSYARGSSNQPQHF	TGTGCCAGCAGTTATGCCAGAGGTTCTAGCAATCAGCCCCAGCATTTT
TRBV10-1	TRBJ1-1	NA	NA	CASSDGSAGNTEAFF	TGCGCCAGCAGTGACGGGAGTGCTGGGAACACTGAAGCTTTCTTT
TRBV9	TRBJ2-6	NA	NA	CASSVAGSGANVLTF	TGTGCCAGCAGCGTAGCCGGCTCTGGGGCCAACGTCCTGACTTTC
TRBV10-1	TRBJ2-2	NA	NA	CASSGQTSNTGELFF	TGCGCCAGCAGTGGCCAGACATCGAACACCGGGGAGCTGTTTTTT
TRBV30	TRBJ1-4	TRBD1	NA	CAWSSGTGGNEKLFF	TGTGCCTGGAGCTCCGGGACAGGGGGTAATGAAAAACTGTTTTTT
TRBV12-3/TRBV12-4	TRBJ2-3	NA	NA	CASSLSTDTQYF	TGTGCCAGCAGTCTCAGCACAGATACGCAGTATTTT
TRBV20-1	TRBJ2-7	NA	once	CSASTAGLTYEQYF	TGCAGTGCTAGTACGGCAGGACTAACCTACGAGCAGTACTTC
TRBV5-4	TRBJ2-1	TRBD2	NA	CASSAGLAGGHFQDNEQFF	TGTGCCAGCAGCGCGGGACTAGCGGGAGGGCATTTTCAGGACAATGAGCAGTTCTTC
TRBV30	TRBJ2-1	NA	NA	CAWSPRGSTYNEQFF	TGTGCCTGGAGTCCCCGCGGAAGCACCTACAATGAGCAGTTCTTC
TRBV7-8	TRBJ2-1	TRBD2	NA	CASSWVHGGSNEQFF	TGTGCCAGCAGTTGGGTACACGGGGGGAGTAATGAGCAGTTCTTC
TRBV27	TRBJ1-4	TRBD1	NA	CASSRRGTNEKLFF	TGTGCCAGCAGCCGCAGGGGGACTAATGAAAAACTGTTTTTT
TRBV11-2	TRBJ2-7	TRBD1	NA	CASSFTGGGRDEQYF	TGTGCCAGCAGCTTTACAGGGGGCGGGCGCGACGAGCAGTACTTC
TRBV6-2/TRBV6-3	TRBJ2-1	NA	NA	CASSRYRAGLGNEQFF	TGTGCCAGCAGCCGATACCGAGCAGGACTTGGAAATGAGCAGTTCTTC
TRBV5-1	TRBJ1-2	TRBD1	NA	CASSPGQFSYGYTF	TGCGCCAGCAGCCCGGGACAGTTTAGCTATGGCTACACCTTC
TRBV7-2	TRBJ2-7	NA	few	CASSLFINEQYF	TGTGCCAGCAGCTTATTTATTAACGAGCAGTACTTC
TRBV28	TRBJ2-2	NA	NA	CASTLSTGELFF	TGTGCCAGCACCTTGTCGACCGGGGAGCTGTTTTTT
TRBV6-6	TRBJ1-2	TRBD1	NA	CASSPARDRGYGYTF	TGTGCCAGCAGCCCCGCCCGGGACAGGGGCTATGGCTACACCTTC
TRBV19	TRBJ1-1	NA	NA	CASTGMNTEAFF	TGTGCCAGTACGGGGATGAACACTGAAGCTTTCTTT
TRBV19	TRBJ1-5	TRBD1	NA	CASSILPGQGGGNQPQHF	TGTGCCAGTAGTATACTTCCGGGACAGGGGGGTGGCAATCAGCCCCAGCATTTT
TRBV14	TRBJ2-7	TRBD2	few	CASSLLAGDEQYF	TGTGCCAGCAGCCTCCTAGCGGGAGATGAGCAGTACTTC
TRBV3-1/TRBV3-2	TRBJ2-7	NA	few	CASSQGIREQYF	TGTGCCAGCAGCCAAGGTATCCGTGAGCAGTACTTC
TRBV5-1	TRBJ2-2	TRBD2	NA	CASSLTLAGGPTGELFF	TGCGCCAGCAGCTTGACACTAGCGGGAGGGCCTACCGGGGAGCTGTTTTTT
TRBV7-9	TRBJ2-5	TRBD1	many	CASSLAVTGTGRETQYF	TGTGCCAGCAGCTTAGCCGTCACCGGGACAGGTCGAGAGACCCAGTACTTC
TRBV11-3	TRBJ1-4	TRBD1	NA	CASSLYSSLAGGLVKLFF	TGTGCCAGCAGCTTATACTCTTCTTTAGCAGGGGGCCTAGTAAAACTGTTTTTT